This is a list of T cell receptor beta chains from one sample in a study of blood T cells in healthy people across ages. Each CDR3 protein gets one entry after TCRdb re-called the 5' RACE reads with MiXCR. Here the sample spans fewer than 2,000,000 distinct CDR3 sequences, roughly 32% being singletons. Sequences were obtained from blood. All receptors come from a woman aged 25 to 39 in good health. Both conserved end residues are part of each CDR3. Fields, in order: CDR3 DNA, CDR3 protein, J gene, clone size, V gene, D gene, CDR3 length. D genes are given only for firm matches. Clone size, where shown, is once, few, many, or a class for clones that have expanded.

CDR3 DNA: TGCAGTGCTAGTGGACTAGCGGGGGCCTTGGGCGAGCAGTTCTTC; CDR3 protein: CSASGLAGALGEQFF; J gene: TRBJ2-1; clone size: few; V gene: TRBV20-1; D gene: TRBD2; CDR3 length: 15
CDR3 DNA: TGTGCCAGCAGCGCTTCGAACAGCTCCTACAATGAGCAGTTCTTC; CDR3 protein: CASSASNSSYNEQFF; J gene: TRBJ2-1; clone size: -; V gene: TRBV7-6; D gene: -; CDR3 length: 15
CDR3 DNA: TGCGCCAGCAGTGAGCGGCTAGCGGGAAACAATGAGCAGTTCTTC; CDR3 protein: CASSERLAGNNEQFF; J gene: TRBJ2-1; clone size: -; V gene: TRBV10-2; D gene: TRBD2; CDR3 length: 15
CDR3 DNA: TGTGCCAGCACCCCCGGGACAGGGTCGCCCCTGAACACCGGGGAGCTGTTTTTT; CDR3 protein: CASTPGTGSPLNTGELFF; J gene: TRBJ2-2; clone size: -; V gene: TRBV6-1; D gene: TRBD1; CDR3 length: 18
CDR3 DNA: TGCAGTGCTAGAGCTAGCGGGAGGGCCAGGTCTAGGAATGAGCAGTTCTTC; CDR3 protein: CSARASGRARSRNEQFF; J gene: TRBJ2-1; clone size: -; V gene: TRBV20-1; D gene: TRBD2; CDR3 length: 17
CDR3 DNA: TGTGCCAGCAGTAGAGCGGGGGGGCTTAAAAACATTCAGTACTTC; CDR3 protein: CASSRAGGLKNIQYF; J gene: TRBJ2-4; clone size: -; V gene: TRBV6-1; D gene: TRBD2; CDR3 length: 15
CDR3 DNA: TGTGCCAGCAGTGGCGGGACAGGGAAACGCTACGAGCAGTACTTC; CDR3 protein: CASSGGTGKRYEQYF; J gene: TRBJ2-7; clone size: few; V gene: TRBV6-1; D gene: TRBD1; CDR3 length: 15
CDR3 DNA: TGCAGTGCCGCCCGGGGGGGTGGAGAAAAACTGTTTTTT; CDR3 protein: CSAARGGGEKLFF; J gene: TRBJ1-4; clone size: once; V gene: TRBV20-1; D gene: -; CDR3 length: 13
CDR3 DNA: TGTGCCAGCAGTCCTGAGGGACTAGCGGACGAGCAGTACTTC; CDR3 protein: CASSPEGLADEQYF; J gene: TRBJ2-7; clone size: many; V gene: TRBV28; D gene: TRBD2; CDR3 length: 14
CDR3 DNA: TGCAGCGTCGGACAGGGGAGCTATGGCTACACCTTC; CDR3 protein: CSVGQGSYGYTF; J gene: TRBJ1-2; clone size: many; V gene: TRBV29-1; D gene: TRBD1; CDR3 length: 12
CDR3 DNA: TGCAGCGTGACAGGGCCAGAGGGAGGGGCCAACGTCCGGACTTTC; CDR3 protein: CSVTGPEGGANVRTF; J gene: TRBJ2-6; clone size: -; V gene: TRBV29-1; D gene: -; CDR3 length: 15
CDR3 DNA: TGCAGTGCCACCTACGGGGGGGTCCAAGAGACCAAGTACTTC; CDR3 protein: CSATYGGVQETKYF; J gene: TRBJ2-5; clone size: -; V gene: TRBV20-1; D gene: TRBD2; CDR3 length: 14
CDR3 DNA: TGTGCCAGCAGCTTAGGACAGAGAGGCTACGAGCAGTACTTC; CDR3 protein: CASSLGQRGYEQYF; J gene: TRBJ2-7; clone size: -; V gene: TRBV5-6; D gene: -; CDR3 length: 14
CDR3 DNA: TGTGCCAGCAGTTTTCCCGGGACAGGGTCGAACGAGCAGTACTTC; CDR3 protein: CASSFPGTGSNEQYF; J gene: TRBJ2-7; clone size: -; V gene: TRBV6-2/TRBV6-3; D gene: TRBD1; CDR3 length: 15
CDR3 DNA: TGTGCCAGCAACCGAAGGGCAGTAACGCAGTATTTT; CDR3 protein: CASNRRAVTQYF; J gene: TRBJ2-3; clone size: -; V gene: TRBV28; D gene: -; CDR3 length: 12
CDR3 DNA: TGTGCCAGCAGTCCTATATTGTTAGGCTACGAGCAGTACTTC; CDR3 protein: CASSPILLGYEQYF; J gene: TRBJ2-7; clone size: -; V gene: TRBV12-3/TRBV12-4; D gene: -; CDR3 length: 14
CDR3 DNA: TGTGCCAGCAGCCTAATCCCTTTTTACGAGCAGTACTTC; CDR3 protein: CASSLIPFYEQYF; J gene: TRBJ2-7; clone size: few; V gene: TRBV11-2; D gene: -; CDR3 length: 13
CDR3 DNA: TGTGCCAGCAGTTCTAGTTCTAGCGGGGGGAGGAATGAGCAGTTCTTC; CDR3 protein: CASSSSSSGGRNEQFF; J gene: TRBJ2-1; clone size: -; V gene: TRBV28; D gene: TRBD2; CDR3 length: 16
CDR3 DNA: TGTGCCAGCAGCTGTGGCCGGGCCTACGGCAATGAGCAGTTCTTC; CDR3 protein: CASSCGRAYGNEQFF; J gene: TRBJ2-1; clone size: -; V gene: TRBV3-1; D gene: -; CDR3 length: 15
CDR3 DNA: TGCGCCAGCAGCATCAATACAGGGGGCCCCCTTATGTCCTACGAGCAGTACTTC; CDR3 protein: CASSINTGGPLMSYEQYF; J gene: TRBJ2-7; clone size: -; V gene: TRBV5-1; D gene: TRBD1; CDR3 length: 18
CDR3 DNA: TGTGCCAGCTGTAGCGGGGGCCCCTACAATGAGCAGTTCTTC; CDR3 protein: CASCSGGPYNEQFF; J gene: TRBJ2-1; clone size: -; V gene: TRBV21-1; D gene: -; CDR3 length: 14
CDR3 DNA: TGCGCCAGCAGCTTGGACCAACAGGGAGGCACCGGGGAGCTGTTTTTT; CDR3 protein: CASSLDQQGGTGELFF; J gene: TRBJ2-2; clone size: -; V gene: TRBV5-1; D gene: -; CDR3 length: 16
CDR3 DNA: TGCAGTGCGACGCTACTACTAGTTCCCCGGGGGACCCAGTACTTC; CDR3 protein: CSATLLLVPRGTQYF; J gene: TRBJ2-5; clone size: -; V gene: TRBV20-1; D gene: -; CDR3 length: 15
CDR3 DNA: TGCGCCAGCAGCCAAGGGGCCCCGGGACAAGGAGGGCAGCCCCAGCATTTT; CDR3 protein: CASSQGAPGQGGQPQHF; J gene: TRBJ1-5; clone size: -; V gene: TRBV4-1; D gene: -; CDR3 length: 17
CDR3 DNA: TGTGCCAGCAGTGTTGAGGCGGACTATGGCTACACCTTC; CDR3 protein: CASSVEADYGYTF; J gene: TRBJ1-2; clone size: few; V gene: TRBV2; D gene: -; CDR3 length: 13
CDR3 DNA: TGTGCCAGCACCTGGGGGACAGGGGGCATGAATGAGCAGTTCTTC; CDR3 protein: CASTWGTGGMNEQFF; J gene: TRBJ2-1; clone size: few; V gene: TRBV27; D gene: TRBD1; CDR3 length: 15
CDR3 DNA: TGTGCCAGCAGCGAGTTGTTTGGTACCCAAGAGACCCAGTACTTC; CDR3 protein: CASSELFGTQETQYF; J gene: TRBJ2-5; clone size: few; V gene: TRBV7-6; D gene: -; CDR3 length: 15
CDR3 DNA: TGTGCCAGCAGCCAAGGACTCAACCGCTTCGGGCAGTACTTC; CDR3 protein: CASSQGLNRFGQYF; J gene: TRBJ2-7; clone size: -; V gene: TRBV3-1; D gene: -; CDR3 length: 14
CDR3 DNA: TGTGCCAGCAGCAGGGGTCCCAACACCGGGGAGCTGTTTTTT; CDR3 protein: CASSRGPNTGELFF; J gene: TRBJ2-2; clone size: many; V gene: TRBV6-1; D gene: -; CDR3 length: 14
CDR3 DNA: TGTGCCAGCAGTTCGGGACAGGGTCTCCACTTT; CDR3 protein: CASSSGQGLHF; J gene: TRBJ1-6; clone size: few; V gene: TRBV27; D gene: TRBD1; CDR3 length: 11
CDR3 DNA: TGTGCCAGCAGCTTAGAGGCAGGGGCAGATACGCAGTATTTT; CDR3 protein: CASSLEAGADTQYF; J gene: TRBJ2-3; clone size: -; V gene: TRBV11-2; D gene: -; CDR3 length: 14
CDR3 DNA: TGTGCCACCTCTAGGGGACTAGCGGGGGGCCGGTCCTACAATGAGCAGTTCTTC; CDR3 protein: CATSRGLAGGRSYNEQFF; J gene: TRBJ2-1; clone size: few; V gene: TRBV7-8; D gene: TRBD2; CDR3 length: 18
CDR3 DNA: TGTGCCAGCAGTTTGTCCAGGGGTGATGAAAAACTGTTTTTT; CDR3 protein: CASSLSRGDEKLFF; J gene: TRBJ1-4; clone size: many; V gene: TRBV12-3/TRBV12-4; D gene: -; CDR3 length: 14
CDR3 DNA: TGCGCCAGCAGCCCCTATTGGGCTAATGAAAAACTGTTTTTT; CDR3 protein: CASSPYWANEKLFF; J gene: TRBJ1-4; clone size: -; V gene: TRBV4-1; D gene: -; CDR3 length: 14
CDR3 DNA: TGTGCCAGCAGCCCTGGACTAGCGGGACTCTACGAGCAGTACTTC; CDR3 protein: CASSPGLAGLYEQYF; J gene: TRBJ2-7; clone size: many; V gene: TRBV3-1; D gene: TRBD2; CDR3 length: 15
CDR3 DNA: TGCAGTGCTAGAGTGCGGGGGGTCAATGAGCAGTTCTTC; CDR3 protein: CSARVRGVNEQFF; J gene: TRBJ2-1; clone size: -; V gene: TRBV20-1; D gene: TRBD2; CDR3 length: 13
CDR3 DNA: TGTGCCAGCAAGGAGAGGGAATCCGGGGAGCTGTTTTTT; CDR3 protein: CASKERESGELFF; J gene: TRBJ2-2; clone size: -; V gene: TRBV2; D gene: -; CDR3 length: 13
CDR3 DNA: TGTGCCAGCAGCTTAACAGGGAGTGGAGACACCGGGGAGCTGTTTTTT; CDR3 protein: CASSLTGSGDTGELFF; J gene: TRBJ2-2; clone size: few; V gene: TRBV13; D gene: -; CDR3 length: 16
CDR3 DNA: TGTGCCAGCAGCCAAGTCGGGTGGAAGGAAGAGACCCAGTACTTC; CDR3 protein: CASSQVGWKEETQYF; J gene: TRBJ2-5; clone size: -; V gene: TRBV3-1; D gene: -; CDR3 length: 15
CDR3 DNA: TGCGCCAGCAGCCAGAGAGAACCACGGGATACGCAGTATTTT; CDR3 protein: CASSQREPRDTQYF; J gene: TRBJ2-3; clone size: many; V gene: TRBV5-1; D gene: -; CDR3 length: 14
CDR3 DNA: TGTGCCAGCAGCCCGTTTCTAGCGGGAGAGGGGAATGAGCAGTTCTTC; CDR3 protein: CASSPFLAGEGNEQFF; J gene: TRBJ2-1; clone size: few; V gene: TRBV9; D gene: TRBD2; CDR3 length: 16
CDR3 DNA: TGTGCCTGGAATCTACAGGGGGATAATTCACCCCTCCACTTT; CDR3 protein: CAWNLQGDNSPLHF; J gene: TRBJ1-6; clone size: -; V gene: TRBV30; D gene: TRBD1; CDR3 length: 14
CDR3 DNA: TGCGCCAGCAGCCAAGTAATGGACACTGAAGCTTTCTTT; CDR3 protein: CASSQVMDTEAFF; J gene: TRBJ1-1; clone size: -; V gene: TRBV4-1; D gene: -; CDR3 length: 13
CDR3 DNA: TGTGCCAGCAGTACCCGAGACAGGGGGGGTACTGAAGCTTTCTTT; CDR3 protein: CASSTRDRGGTEAFF; J gene: TRBJ1-1; clone size: few; V gene: TRBV12-3/TRBV12-4; D gene: TRBD1; CDR3 length: 15
CDR3 DNA: TGCAGTGCTAGGGACCCCAGGGCGGGGCCCTACGAGCAGTACTTC; CDR3 protein: CSARDPRAGPYEQYF; J gene: TRBJ2-7; clone size: -; V gene: TRBV20-1; D gene: -; CDR3 length: 15
CDR3 DNA: TGTGCCAGCAGCTTATTGGAGGGAAGGGACTCACCCCTCCACTTT; CDR3 protein: CASSLLEGRDSPLHF; J gene: TRBJ1-6; clone size: -; V gene: TRBV7-9; D gene: -; CDR3 length: 15
CDR3 DNA: TGTGCCAGCAGTTTAGGGACAGGGAAGGGCGAGCAGTACTTC; CDR3 protein: CASSLGTGKGEQYF; J gene: TRBJ2-7; clone size: -; V gene: TRBV12-3/TRBV12-4; D gene: TRBD1; CDR3 length: 14
CDR3 DNA: TGTGCCAGCAGCCATGGTCCTGAAGCTTTCTTT; CDR3 protein: CASSHGPEAFF; J gene: TRBJ1-1; clone size: few; V gene: TRBV14; D gene: -; CDR3 length: 11
CDR3 DNA: TGTGCCAGCCTCTTCCGGGACACCCTGAATCAGCCCCAGCATTTT; CDR3 protein: CASLFRDTLNQPQHF; J gene: TRBJ1-5; clone size: few; V gene: TRBV28; D gene: -; CDR3 length: 15
CDR3 DNA: TGTGCCAGCAGTCTTTGGGCGGGAAGGAACACTGAAGCTTTCTTT; CDR3 protein: CASSLWAGRNTEAFF; J gene: TRBJ1-1; clone size: -; V gene: TRBV2; D gene: -; CDR3 length: 15